These 8 T cell receptor beta chains originate from one sample sequenced in a study of shared clonotypes between healthy human individuals. Sequencing used immunoSEQ multiplex PCR; TCRdb keeps in-frame clones, though not all of them. Among some 2.3 million clones listed, 93% were seen once. Specimen: naive CD4+ T cells from PBMCs. Subset of the sample: CD45RA+ positively selected. The receptors originated from a man between 18 and 35 years old in good health. Some clones in this sample may be carry-over from other donors' samples.

The V call is TRBV29-1, the J call TRBJ2-5, with D possibly matching TRBD1 (5 bases). The germline gives CDR1 SQVTM, CDR2 ANQGSEA. CDR3 length: 16 residues. V was pared by 3 bases and J by 8 bases, with 25 bases between. This CDR3 is CSVESPGIGSPDTQYF. DNA of the CDR3: TGCAGCGTTGAGTCCCCAGGGATAGGTTCGCCCGATACCCAGTACTTC.

The chain couples TRBV7-9 to TRBJ1-3; D not certain. Germline lookup yields CDR1 SEHNR and CDR2 FQNEAQ (reference sequence). The CDR3 covers 17 residues. The V end was cut by 0 bases, the J end by 4 bases, with 16 bases between. CDR3 loop: CASSLALDRVSGNTIYF. Here the CDR3 DNA reads TGTGCCAGCAGCTTAGCGCTTGATCGGGTTTCAGGAAACACCATATATTTT. Complete variable domain (other parts from reference TRBV7-9 and TRBJ1-3): DTGVSQNPRHKITKRGQNVTFRCDPISEHNRLYWYRQTLGQGPEFLTYFQNEAQLEKSRLLSDRFSAERPKGSFSTLEIQRTEQGDSAMYLCASSLALDRVSGNTIYFGEGSWLTVV.

The chain couples TRBV19 to TRBJ1-5, with TRBD1 identical over 7 bases. J was trimmed by 0 bases and V by 2 bases; bases with no gene match: 7. The germline CDR1 and CDR2 sequences are LNHDA and SQIVND (reference sequence). CDR3 length: 17 residues. CDR3 in amino acids: CASSISPRTGSNQPQHF. The CDR3 coding sequence is TGTGCCAGTAGTATAAGCCCCAGGACAGGTAGCAATCAGCCCCAGCATTTT.

This clone was seen a few times. Different DNA sequences within this sample yield the same CDR3. The genes are TRBV6-5 and TRBJ2-2; D remains ambiguous. Germline V gives CDR1 MNHEY, CDR2 SVGAGI. Deletions cut 0 bases from V and 5 bases from J, with 1 base between. CDR3 length: 12 residues. CDR3 region: CASSYSTGELFF. The CDR3, as DNA: TGTGCCAGCAGTTACTCGACCGGGGAGCTGTTTTTT.

This chain links TRBV28 with TRBJ1-1, with D perhaps TRBD1 (6 bases). Trimming cost V 5 bases and J 7 bases, with 17 bases left between them. Germline loops: CDR1 MDHEN, CDR2 SYDVKM. The CDR3 is 14 residues long. The CDR3 is CASSRAGTRLEAFF. The CDR3 nucleotides read TGTGCCAGCAGTAGAGCCGGGACACGGCTTGAAGCTTTCTTT.

As to this clone: This sample also contains other DNA sequences that code for the same CDR3. This sequence joins TRBV20-1 and TRBJ2-1; the D gene is possibly TRBD1 (7 bases). Between the trimmed V and J ends, which lost 2 bases and 13 bases, there was a span of 12 bases. Germline CDR1 DFQATT, CDR2 SNEGSKA (reference sequence). CDR3 size: 11 residues. In DNA, the CDR3 is TGCAGTGCTAGAACCAGGGGGGAACAGTTCTTC. It encodes CSARTRGEQFF.

The chain couples TRBV2 to TRBJ2-3, with TRBD2 as a possible D gene (7 bases). The V end was cut by 9 bases, the J end by 0 bases, with 13 bases between. CDR3 length: 14 amino acids. Germline V CDR1 and CDR2: SNHLY, FYNNEI. CDR3 DNA sequence: TGTGCCAGGGGGGGGCTAGCGAGCACAGATACGCAGTATTTT. Translating it yields CARGGLASTDTQYF.

Points on this clone: The same CDR3 can be traced to other DNA sequences in this sample. V is TRBV5-6 and J is TRBJ2-7; the D is unclear. The germline V gene encodes CDR1 SGHDT and CDR2 YYEEEE. The V gene lost 0 bases and the J gene lost 2 bases, with 3 bases spanning the gap. The CDR3 is 12 residues long. In nucleotides, the CDR3 is TGTGCCAGCAGCTTGGGGACCTACGAGCAGTACTTC. Its translation is CASSLGTYEQYF.